This entry concerns a single T cell receptor (beta chain). V was pared by 4 bases and J by 4 bases, with 10 bases between. The germline CDR1 and CDR2 sequences are MNHGY and SVAAGI. The CDR3 has 14 residues. TCR alpha and beta CDR3 regions were amplified from RNA using iRepertoire nested multiplex PCR. TCRdb independently ran MiXCR on the multiplex PCR reads; one entry per CDR3 protein. The sample contains about 110,000 distinct CDR3 sequences, less than 30% of which appear only once. This sample was taken from a study of glioma-infiltrating T cells. The chain has TRBV6-9 and TRBJ2-2, with no clear D. Source material: glioma tissue, nonneoplastic brain tissue, or PBMCs (not recorded which). This clonotype originated in a human donor with low-grade glioma or glioblastoma, undergoing nonglioma brain surgery, or in good health (not recorded which). CDR3 region: CASSCDTPTGELFF. CDR3 DNA: TGTGCCAGCAGTTGTGACACTCCCACCGGGGAGCTGTTTTTT.